Sequencing of this TCR beta chain was carried out in a study of blood T cells in healthy people across ages. Points from the study as a whole: In older individuals, TCR beta diversity per million T cells was lower, falling roughly linearly with age. Unknown donor CMV status possibly confounded expanded clonotype changes. Comparison with aged donors showed that long-lived donors had more naive CD4+ cells and higher diversity.

There are many counts of this clonotype. Its specificity is not known. Alongside a J-beta primer mix, a sample-barcoded 5' primer served in a second PCR lasting roughly 7 to 11 cycles. TCRdb reprocessed the 5' RACE reads via MiXCR and lists one record per CDR3 protein. This table has about 800,000 distinct CDR3 sequences, 46% appearing once. Germline lookup yields CDR1 DFQATT and CDR2 SNEGSKA (reference sequence). The CDR3 runs 14 residues. The V end was cut by 6 bases, the J end by 3 bases, with 18 bases between. Sequenced material: blood. The sequence derives from a man at least 80 years old in good health. The chain recombines TRBV20-1 with TRBJ2-7; tentatively, D is TRBD1 (6 bases). The CDR3, as DNA: TGCAGTGCCCTACTGGGCAGGGGAGACTACGAGCAGTACTTC. It encodes CSALLGRGDYEQYF.